This T cell receptor (beta chain) came from a study of blood T cells in healthy people across ages. This clonotype was picked up a small number of times. Per germline, CDR1 ENHRY and CDR2 SYGVKD. This CDR3 contains 14 residues. With a J-beta primer mix and a sample-barcoded 5' primer, a second PCR ran about 6 to 11 cycles. MiXCR was run by TCRdb on the 5' RACE reads, yielding one entry per CDR3 protein. This sample has hundreds of thousands of distinct CDR3 sequences; more than 20% occur once, and the top ten carry under 9.5%. These records were also assigned to another study, of T cells of mothers and their children. As reported in that work: Related mother-child pairs shared marginally more repertoire than unrelated pairs, though not significantly. Microchimeric T cell clones that persisted were not detected.

The receptor's source is a boy younger than 18 in good health. Sequencing input: blood. The V gene is TRBV10-3, the J gene TRBJ2-1, with 7 bases identical to TRBD2. The CDR3 nucleotides read TGTGTCATTTCAGCGGGGAATTCTAACAATGAGCAGTTCTTC. It yields the protein CVISAGNSNNEQFF.